Shown below are 5 T cell receptor beta chains from a single sample sequenced in a study of T cell responses to AZD1222 COVID-19 vaccine. The data were produced by immunoSEQ multiplex PCR, yet TCRdb's version contains in-frame clones alone and is incomplete. The sample includes around 130,000 clones, just under 95% seen only once; the top ten take roughly 1%. This specimen was peripheral blood, taken 28 days after the second AZD1222 dose. These receptors were collected from an adult who received the AZD1222 COVID-19 vaccine.

The chain has TRBV11-2 and TRBJ2-5, with D unclear. CDR3 length equals 12 residues. The V and J ends lost 0 bases and 1 base respectively, with 0 bases between them. Germline V gene data show CDR1 as SGHAT and CDR2 as FQNNGV. CDR3 DNA: TGTGCCAGCAGCTTAGACCAAGAGACCCAGTACTTC. Translated, it gives CASSLDQETQYF.

CDR3 region: CASSEARSRRETQYF. The CDR3 nucleotides read TGTGCCAGCAGTGAAGCGCGTAGCAGGCGGGAGACCCAGTACTTC. V gene TRBV2 combines with J gene TRBJ2-5; D is ambiguous. The CDR3 has 15 residues. Trimming took 0 bases from V and 5 from J, leaving 13 bases between them. The germline V gene has CDR1 SNHLY and CDR2 FYNNEI.

V and J are TRBV4-3 and TRBJ1-2; unclear D gene. Germline V gene sequence: CDR1 LGHNA, CDR2 YSLEER. V lost 0 bases and J lost 4, with 15 bases in between. The CDR3 is 16 amino acids. CDR3 sequence: CASSQDRPPKPYGYTF. CDR3 DNA: TGCGCCAGCAGCCAAGATAGGCCTCCCAAACCCTATGGCTACACCTTC.

The chain is built from TRBV28 and TRBJ1-1; 8 bases line up with TRBD1. Germline V gene sequence: CDR1 MDHEN, CDR2 SYDVKM. V lost 6 bases and J lost 2; bases outside the gene matches: 5. The CDR3 is made up of 14 amino acids. CDR3 sequence: CASRKGQVNTEAFF. DNA of the CDR3: TGTGCCAGCAGGAAGGGACAGGTCAACACTGAAGCTTTCTTT.

This sequence joins TRBV7-9 and TRBJ2-5, with 9 bases aligning to TRBD1. CDR3 length: 16 amino acids. Trimming removed 5 bases from V and 1 base from J; junction bases left unmatched: 8. Germline V CDR1 and CDR2: SEHNR, FQNEAQ (reference sequence). The CDR3 region has the DNA TGTGCCAGCAGCCACCCGACAGGGGGGGCCCAAGAGACCCAGTACTTC. Amino acid sequence: CASSHPTGGAQETQYF.